This TCR beta chain was identified during a study of T cells in Graves' hyperthyroidism and ophthalmopathy. This clonotype was detected only a few times. CDR3 length: 14 amino acids. Losses at the gene ends were 5 bases for V and 4 bases for J; bases not matched to a gene: 10. Germline V gene sequence: CDR1 DFQATT, CDR2 SNEGSKA (reference sequence). Amplification of TCR beta CDR3 regions was performed using RNA transcripts as template. HTBI primers were employed in a first-round RT-PCR of the TCR CDR3. MiXCR was run by TCRdb on the multiplex PCR reads, yielding one entry per CDR3 protein. The sample shows hundreds of thousands of distinct CDR3 sequences, approximately 15% of them seen only once.

The sample consisted of blood. The V call is TRBV20-1, the J call TRBJ2-7; 8 positions agree with TRBD1. The clonotype was recovered from a woman in her forties with Graves' ophthalmopathy. CDR3 in DNA: TGCAGTGCTCCCGGACAGGGAAGACGTTACGAGCAGTACTTC. Translating it yields CSAPGQGRRYEQYF.